This entry lists 13 T cell receptor beta chains sequenced from one sample in a study of human T cells and chemical hapten exposure. TCRdb analysed the 5' RACE reads with MiXCR anew, one entry per CDR3 protein. This table has tens of thousands of distinct CDR3 sequences, about a sixth appearing once. Researchers extracted total RNA from unfractionated whole blood. The source of these receptors is a female donor in good health.

In its sample, this clonotype was seen many times. The chain carries TRBV27 and TRBJ1-5; 10 bases are shared with TRBD1. Germline V lookup: CDR1 MNHEY, CDR2 SMNVEV (reference sequence). The CDR3 sequence is 16 residues long. V dropped 6 bases and J dropped 2; count of bases not matched to a gene: 7. The CDR3 DNA reads as TGTGCCAGCAGACCTAGACAGGGGGCAGGCAATCAGCCCCAGCATTTT. This translates into CASRPRQGAGNQPQHF.

V and J are TRBV7-8 and TRBJ2-1, with TRBD1 matching 9 bases. V lost 5 bases, J lost 9 bases, and 11 bases stayed unmatched. CDR3 length equals 15 residues. Germline-derived CDR1 and CDR2 are SGHVS and FQNEAQ. The CDR3 is CASSIRDRASGEQFF. The DNA for the CDR3 is TGTGCCAGCAGCATACGGGACAGGGCCTCCGGTGAGCAGTTCTTC. The full variable domain, its missing parts supplied by reference TRBV7-8 and TRBJ2-1, is GAGVSQSPRYKVAKRGQDVALRCDPISGHVSLFWYQQALGQGPEFLTYFQNEAQLDKSGLPSDRFFAERPEGSVSTLKIQRTQQEDSAVYLCASSIRDRASGEQFFGPGTRLTVL.

This clonotype appeared a few times. The V gene is TRBV6-6, the J gene TRBJ1-1, with D unclear. The V gene's germline CDR1 is MNHNY and CDR2 SVGAGI (reference sequence). V lost 0 bases to trimming and J lost 8 bases, with 7 bases between them. The CDR3 runs 12 residues. The CDR3 protein is CASSYSEVEAFF. In nucleotides, the CDR3 is TGTGCCAGCAGTTACTCGGAGGTGGAAGCTTTCTTT.

The V gene is TRBV20-1, the J gene TRBJ1-1; D remains unclear. The CDR3 sequence is 14 residues long. CDR1 is DFQATT and CDR2 is SNEGSKA in the germline V gene (reference sequence). With 3 bases removed from V and 1 base from J, the gap between germline ends came to 12 bases. CDR3 DNA: TGCAGTGCTAGTCGGACTGCGGGGAACACTGAAGCTTTCTTT. Translated, it gives CSASRTAGNTEAFF.

This clonotype came up a few times. The rearrangement joins TRBV10-3 to TRBJ1-2; D is possibly TRBD1 (5 bases). CDR1 is ENHRY, CDR2 SYGVKD, per germline. The CDR3 runs 13 residues. V was shortened by 7 bases and J by 4 bases, with 13 bases between the two germline ends. The CDR3 nucleotides are TGTGCCATCACCCCAGACGGGGGCTATGGCTACACCTTC. Translated, it gives CAITPDGGYGYTF.

This sequence joins TRBV7-6 and TRBJ2-7; D remains ambiguous. There are 17 residues in the CDR3. Trimming removed 1 base from V and 1 base from J, with 17 bases in between. Germline CDR1 is SGHVS and CDR2 is FNYEAQ. The CDR3 bases are TGTGCCAGCAGCTTAGAGCGTTCGGGCTTGGGATCCTACGAGCAGTACTTC. It translates to CASSLERSGLGSYEQYF.

The V gene is TRBV7-2, the J gene TRBJ2-3, with a tentative D call TRBD2 (7 bases). V was shortened by 5 bases and J by 1 base, with 13 bases between the two germline ends. This CDR3 has 15 residues. CDR1 SGHTA and CDR2 FQGNSA come from the germline V gene. DNA of the CDR3: TGTGCCAGCAGCATGCGGGGGCTTGGCACAGATACGCAGTATTTT. Amino acids: CASSMRGLGTDTQYF.

V and J are TRBV7-2 and TRBJ1-1; unclear D gene. The V end lost 0 bases, the J end lost 3 bases, and 8 bases lay between the germline ends. In germline, CDR1 is SGHTA, CDR2 FQGNSA. CDR3 length: 14 amino acids. CDR3 sequence: CASSLAGWDTEAFF. The CDR3 region has the DNA TGTGCCAGCAGCTTAGCAGGGTGGGACACTGAAGCTTTCTTT.

The sample holds a few counts of this clonotype. The chain uses TRBV12-3 or TRBV12-4 and TRBJ2-3, with TRBD2 matching 8 bases. The CDR3 runs 14 residues. The J segment lost 5 bases and the V segment lost 7 bases, leaving 8 bases of the junction unmatched. CDR3 nucleotide sequence: TGTGCCAGCACCTACACCGGGACTAGAGATACGCAGTATTTT. Its translation: CASTYTGTRDTQYF.

The table lists this clonotype with a few counts. The chain links TRBV3-1 to TRBJ2-2; D tentatively fits TRBD1 or TRBD2 (5 bases each). Trimming stripped 0 bases from V and 2 bases from J, with 13 bases between. Germline lookup yields CDR1 LGHDT and CDR2 YNNKEL (reference sequence). The CDR3 is made up of 17 amino acids. The CDR3: CASSQDEGRTNTGELFF. The CDR3, as DNA: TGTGCCAGCAGCCAAGATGAGGGGAGAACAAACACCGGGGAGCTGTTTTTT.

In this sample, this clonotype turned up a few times. The V gene is TRBV10-3, the J gene TRBJ2-5; D call uncertain. Trimming removed 0 bases from V and 3 bases from J, with 5 bases in between. The CDR3 totals 13 residues. The germline CDR1 and CDR2 sequences are ENHRY and SYGVKD. CDR3 in DNA: TGTGCCATCAGTGAGTCTCTGGAAGAGACCCAGTACTTC. Amino acid sequence: CAISESLEETQYF.

This clonotype turned up a few times. The gene calls are TRBV10-3 and TRBJ2-1, with 9 bases lining up with TRBD2. The V segment lost 4 bases and the J segment 3 bases; nucleotides outside the gene matches: 7. This CDR3 has 16 residues. Looked up from germline, CDR1 is ENHRY and CDR2 is SYGVKD. The CDR3 nucleotides are TGTGCCATCAGTGGAGTCCGGACTAGCGACTACAATGAGCAGTTCTTC. It is translated as CAISGVRTSDYNEQFF.

The gene calls are TRBV28 and TRBJ2-3, with D hard to call. CDR3 length equals 10 residues. Germline V gives CDR1 MDHEN, CDR2 SYDVKM. Between the trimmed V and J ends, which lost 2 bases and 6 bases, there was a span of 0 bases. In DNA form, the CDR3 reads TGTGCCAGCAGTTTAGATACGCAGTATTTT. Translating it yields CASSLDTQYF.